This is a list of T cell receptor beta chains from one sample in a study of blood T cell repertoires in COVID-19. The assay was immunoSEQ multiplex PCR, and TCRdb's table has in-frame clones only and misses some. This sample has fewer than 110,000 clones, with around 90% found just once. The sample comprised peripheral blood. Every receptor here comes from a woman aged 60-70 years with acute or convalescent COVID-19. Each CDR3 is given with its conserved first and last residue. D genes are given only for firm matches. The size field is filled for only some rows; it gives once, few, many or a size class.

>NA|TRBJ2-5|NA|TRBV29-1
TGCAGCGTTGGCCAGGGAGAGACCCAGTACTTC
CSVGQGETQYF
>TRBD1|TRBJ1-3|NA|TRBV12-5
TGTGCTAGTGGTTGGGACAGGCTGGGAAACACCATATATTTT
CASGWDRLGNTIYF
>NA|TRBJ2-3|NA|TRBV7-8
TGTGCCAGCAGACTACTAGGAACAGATACGCAGTATTTT
CASRLLGTDTQYF
>TRBD1|TRBJ1-1|once|TRBV5-4
TGTGCCAGCAGCTCCCAACGGGACAGGATCTCCCGTGAAGCTTTCTTT
CASSSQRDRISREAFF
>TRBD2|TRBJ2-1|NA|TRBV9
TGTGCCAGCAGCGTAGCTTTAGCGGGAGTGAAGCAGTTCTTC
CASSVALAGVKQFF
>NA|TRBJ2-1|NA|TRBV19
TGTGCCAGTACCCCAAGGGGGGCGGGAGTAAGGAATGAGCAGTTCTTC
CASTPRGAGVRNEQFF
>TRBD1|TRBJ1-1|NA|TRBV5-1
TGCGCCAGCAGCTTGGAGGGACAGAAGAACACTGAAGCTTTCTTT
CASSLEGQKNTEAFF
>TRBD2|TRBJ2-3|NA|TRBV9
TGTGCCAGCAGCGTAGATCGGGGGGTCACAGATACGCAGTATTTT
CASSVDRGVTDTQYF
>TRBD2|TRBJ2-2|few|TRBV9
TGTGCCAGCAGCGTAGAGGGGACTATCACCGGGGAGCTGTTTTTT
CASSVEGTITGELFF
>NA|TRBJ1-6|few|TRBV28
TGTGCCAGCACGACAAATTCACCCCTCCACTTT
CASTTNSPLHF
>NA|TRBJ1-1|once|TRBV6-5
TGTGCCAGCGGTTTGGGCCTGAACACTGAAGCTTTCTTT
CASGLGLNTEAFF
>NA|TRBJ1-3|NA|TRBV18
TGTGCCAGCTCGCGCGACAGCGCGGGAAACACCATATATTTT
CASSRDSAGNTIYF
>NA|TRBJ2-1|NA|TRBV4-1
TGCGCCAGCATGCCAGGGACAACCAATGAGCAGTTCTTC
CASMPGTTNEQFF
>TRBD2|TRBJ2-7|NA|TRBV7-2
TGTGCCAGCACCCTGGGTACTAGCGTTGGCACTGAGCAGTACTTC
CASTLGTSVGTEQYF
>TRBD1|TRBJ1-2|NA|TRBV2
TGTGCCAGCACCCTTACTGGGGACAGCTATGGCTACACCTTC
CASTLTGDSYGYTF
>TRBD1|TRBJ1-1|NA|TRBV2
TGTGCCAGCAGGGGGGACAGGCTGAACACTGAAGCTTTCTTT
CASRGDRLNTEAFF
>NA|TRBJ2-3|NA|TRBV19
TGTGCCAGTAAGGGGGACCCCACAGATACGCAGTATTTT
CASKGDPTDTQYF
>TRBD2|TRBJ2-5|NA|TRBV7-9
TGTGCCAGCAACCCGTGGGCGGGAGAGGGGCCGGGATACTTC
CASNPWAGEGPGYF
>TRBD2|TRBJ2-5|NA|TRBV3-1/TRBV3-2
TGTGCCAGCAGCCGCAACCTAAGGACTAGCGGGAGACAGACCCAGTACTTC
CASSRNLRTSGRQTQYF
>NA|TRBJ1-1|NA|TRBV19
TGTGCCAGTAGTATAAGCCAAAGGGGGATCACTGAAGCTTTCTTT
CASSISQRGITEAFF
>NA|TRBJ1-2|NA|TRBV27
TGTGCCACCAGGGGCCGGTTTCCCCCGTACGTCTCCACCTTC
CATRGRFPPYVSTF
>NA|TRBJ1-1|NA|TRBV2
TGTGCCAGCAGTGAAATCTTCAGGGAAACTGAAGCTTTCTTT
CASSEIFRETEAFF
>TRBD1|TRBJ1-5|NA|TRBV28
TGTGCCAGCAGGATCGGGACAGGGGATTCGAGCAATCAGCCCCAGCATTTT
CASRIGTGDSSNQPQHF
>NA|TRBJ1-2|NA|TRBV7-9
TGTGCCAGCAGCCCAACCGGGGGAGCTAACTATGGCTACACCTTC
CASSPTGGANYGYTF
>TRBD2|TRBJ2-5|NA|TRBV19
TGTGCCAGTAGTATAAGGGCGGGAGGCCCCCCGGAGACCCAGTACTTC
CASSIRAGGPPETQYF
>NA|TRBJ1-2|NA|TRBV25-1
TGTGCCAGCCAGATCTCGGGACAAATCTATGGCTACACCTTC
CASQISGQIYGYTF
>NA|TRBJ2-1|NA|TRBV11-3
TGTGCCAGCAGCTTGGCCGCGGCACTCCCAAACAATGAGCAGTTCTTC
CASSLAAALPNNEQFF
>NA|TRBJ2-6|NA|TRBV13
TGTGCCAGCAGCCCCCAGGCCACCTCTTATTCTGGGGCCAACGTCCTGACTTTC
CASSPQATSYSGANVLTF
>NA|TRBJ1-5|NA|TRBV6-5
TGTGCCAGCAACCGACAGATCAATCAGCCCCAGCATTTT
CASNRQINQPQHF
>TRBD2|TRBJ2-3|NA|TRBV7-2
TGTGCCAGCAGCCCCGTGGCGGGAGTGGGCACAGATACGCAGTATTTT
CASSPVAGVGTDTQYF
>NA|TRBJ2-5|NA|TRBV11-2
TGTGCCAGCAGCTTGGCGAGCGGGTGGGAGACCCAGTACTTC
CASSLASGWETQYF
>NA|TRBJ1-6|NA|TRBV2
TGTGCCAGCCGAGTCCAGGAGGTTAATTCACCCCTCCACTTT
CASRVQEVNSPLHF
>TRBD1|TRBJ1-5|once|TRBV7-2
TGTGCCAGCAGCTCCGGACAGGTCGTACAGCCCCAGCATTTT
CASSSGQVVQPQHF
>TRBD2|TRBJ2-1|NA|TRBV30
TGTGCCTGGAGCAAGCGGGAGCCCTATGAGCAGTTCTTC
CAWSKREPYEQFF
>NA|TRBJ1-1|NA|TRBV19
TGTGCCAGTAGTACCGGACAGTTAAACACTGAAGCTTTCTTT
CASSTGQLNTEAFF
>TRBD1|TRBJ1-1|NA|TRBV2
TGTGCCAGCTCCGGGGACAGCCAGACTGAAGCTTTCTTT
CASSGDSQTEAFF
>NA|TRBJ1-1|once|TRBV5-1
TGCGCCAGCAGCTTGGCCGCGTTAGAGGTGAACACTGAAGCTTTCTTT
CASSLAALEVNTEAFF
>NA|TRBJ1-1|NA|TRBV5-1
TGCGCCAGCAGCCACGGACAGAACACTGAAGCTTTCTTT
CASSHGQNTEAFF
>NA|TRBJ1-1|NA|TRBV5-1
TGCGCCAGCAGCTTGGGAGGGCGGGACACTGAAGCTTTCTTT
CASSLGGRDTEAFF
>NA|TRBJ2-3|NA|TRBV5-1
TGCGCCAGCAGCTTGCGCCCGGCAGATACGCAGTATTTT
CASSLRPADTQYF
>NA|TRBJ2-7|NA|TRBV6-5
TGTGCCAGCAGTTACTATCAGGGTGGGTACGAGCAGTACTTC
CASSYYQGGYEQYF
>NA|TRBJ2-1|NA|TRBV28
TGTGCCAGCACCCCCCCTCCCCCTTTTGACAATGAGCAGTTCTTC
CASTPPPPFDNEQFF
>TRBD1|TRBJ1-2|NA|TRBV11-2
TGTGCCAGCAGCTTAGAGACAGGGGTCCGAGATGGCTACACCTTC
CASSLETGVRDGYTF
>NA|TRBJ2-5|NA|TRBV2
TGTGCCAGCAGTTTAGAATTGGAGACCCAGTACTTC
CASSLELETQYF
>NA|TRBJ2-1|few|TRBV3-1/TRBV3-2
TGTGCCAGCAGCCATCCCGCCCGGAGAGGGTCTTACAATGAGCAGTTCTTC
CASSHPARRGSYNEQFF